The TCR beta chain described here comes from a study of blood T cells in healthy people across ages. Study details: Template switching caught about one barcoded beta molecule for each two T cells.

Combining a sample-barcoded 5' primer with a J-beta primer mix, a second PCR ran for roughly 7 to 12 cycles. Every sample returned 2.5 million or more CDR3-containing paired-end reads. Each CDR3 protein gets one entry after TCRdb re-called the 5' RACE reads with MiXCR. The sample lists approximately 1,000,000 distinct CDR3 sequences; around 45% were seen once. The germline CDR1 and CDR2 sequences are SGHDN and FVKESK. The ends lost 1 base at V and 10 bases at J; junction bases unmatched: 7. CDR3 length: 14 residues. Regarding this clonotype: Its target is not known.

Study outcomes and limitations: CMV status of donors was not determined, possibly confounding expanded clonotype changes.

The sequenced sample consisted of blood. This clonotype was obtained from a woman aged 55-69 years in good health. The chain employs TRBV14 and TRBJ2-1; 7 nucleotides agree with TRBD2. The CDR3 spells CASSQALAVGEQFF. CDR3 bases: TGTGCCAGCAGCCAAGCGCTAGCGGTGGGGGAGCAGTTCTTC.